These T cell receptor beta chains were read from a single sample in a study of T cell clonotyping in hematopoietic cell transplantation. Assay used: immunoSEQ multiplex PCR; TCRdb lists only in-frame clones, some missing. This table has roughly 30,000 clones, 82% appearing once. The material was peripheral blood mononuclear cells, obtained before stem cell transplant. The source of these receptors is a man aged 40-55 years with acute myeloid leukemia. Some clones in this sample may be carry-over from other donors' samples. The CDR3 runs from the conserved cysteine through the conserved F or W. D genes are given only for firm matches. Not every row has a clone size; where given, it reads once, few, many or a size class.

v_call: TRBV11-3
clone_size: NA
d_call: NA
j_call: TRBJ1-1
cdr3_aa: CASSLWEGTEAFF
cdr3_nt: TGTGCCAGCAGCTTATGGGAGGGCACTGAAGCTTTCTTT

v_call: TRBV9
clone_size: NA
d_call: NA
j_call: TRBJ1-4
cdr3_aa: CASSPRGRGGSQEKLFF
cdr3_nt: TGTGCCAGCAGCCCCCGCGGGAGGGGGGGAAGTCAGGAAAAACTGTTTTTT

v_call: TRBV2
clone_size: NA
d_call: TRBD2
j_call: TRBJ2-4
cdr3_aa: CASRTSGDRAKNIQYF
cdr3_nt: TGTGCCAGCAGGACTAGCGGGGACAGAGCCAAAAACATTCAGTACTTC

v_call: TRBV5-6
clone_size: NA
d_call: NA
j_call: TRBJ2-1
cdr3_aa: CASSPTALSEQFF
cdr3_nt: TGTGCCAGCAGCCCGACAGCCCTGAGTGAGCAGTTCTTC

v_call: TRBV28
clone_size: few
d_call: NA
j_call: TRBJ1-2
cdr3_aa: CAASRGDYGYTF
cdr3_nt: TGTGCCGCCTCCCGAGGGGACTATGGCTACACCTTC

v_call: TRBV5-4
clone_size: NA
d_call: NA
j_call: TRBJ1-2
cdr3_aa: CASSYQGSESGYTF
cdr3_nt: TGTGCCAGCAGCTACCAGGGTAGTGAGTCTGGCTACACCTTC

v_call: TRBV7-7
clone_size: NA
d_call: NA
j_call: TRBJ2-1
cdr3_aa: CASSAPGKNNEQFF
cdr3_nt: TGTGCTAGCAGCGCCCCGGGCAAAAACAATGAGCAGTTCTTC

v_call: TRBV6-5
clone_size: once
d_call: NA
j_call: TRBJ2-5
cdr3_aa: CASASGPRETQYF
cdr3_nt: TGTGCCAGCGCGTCGGGGCCCAGAGAGACCCAGTACTTC

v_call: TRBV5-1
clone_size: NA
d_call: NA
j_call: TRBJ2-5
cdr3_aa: CASSLGSQETQYF
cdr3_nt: TGCGCCAGCAGCTTGGGATCCCAAGAGACCCAGTACTTC

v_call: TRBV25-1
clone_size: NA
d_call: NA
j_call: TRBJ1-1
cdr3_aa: CASRLSGLNTEAFF
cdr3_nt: TGTGCCAGCAGGCTCAGCGGTCTGAACACTGAAGCTTTCTTT

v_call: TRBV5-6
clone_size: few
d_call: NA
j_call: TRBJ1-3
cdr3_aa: CASSLYFRNTIYF
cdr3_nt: TGTGCCAGCAGCTTGTATTTTAGAAACACCATATATTTT

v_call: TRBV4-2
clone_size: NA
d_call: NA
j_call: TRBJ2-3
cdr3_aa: CASSQGRGPFTDTQYF
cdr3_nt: TGTGCCAGCAGCCAGGGGCGGGGGCCTTTCACAGATACGCAGTATTTT

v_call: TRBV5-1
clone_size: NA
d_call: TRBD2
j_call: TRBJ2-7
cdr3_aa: CASSYTSGSSYEQYF
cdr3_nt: TGCGCCAGCAGTTATACTAGCGGGAGCTCCTACGAGCAGTACTTC

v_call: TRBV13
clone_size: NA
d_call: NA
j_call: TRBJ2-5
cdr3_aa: CASSLRARVETQYF
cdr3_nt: TGTGCCAGCAGCCTACGGGCCAGGGTTGAGACCCAGTACTTC

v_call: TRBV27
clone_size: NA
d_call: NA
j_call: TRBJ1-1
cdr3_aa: CASSSGAEAFF
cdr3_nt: TGTGCCAGCAGTTCAGGGGCTGAAGCTTTCTTT

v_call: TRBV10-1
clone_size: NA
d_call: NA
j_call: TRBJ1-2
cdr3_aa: CASSEPASANYGYTF
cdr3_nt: TGCGCCAGCAGTGAGCCGGCGTCGGCTAACTATGGCTACACCTTC

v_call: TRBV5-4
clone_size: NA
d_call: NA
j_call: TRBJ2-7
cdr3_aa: CASSLSGSSYEQYF
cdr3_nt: TGTGCCAGCAGCTTGTCAGGGAGCTCCTACGAGCAGTACTTC

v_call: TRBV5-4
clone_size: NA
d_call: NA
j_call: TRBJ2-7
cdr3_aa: CASSDLGWAPYEQYF
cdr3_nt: TGTGCCAGCAGCGATTTGGGGTGGGCCCCCTACGAGCAGTACTTC

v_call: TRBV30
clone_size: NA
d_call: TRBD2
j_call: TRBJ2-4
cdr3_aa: CAWSKGGNLAKNIQYF
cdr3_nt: TGTGCCTGGAGTAAGGGAGGGAATTTAGCCAAAAACATTCAGTACTTC

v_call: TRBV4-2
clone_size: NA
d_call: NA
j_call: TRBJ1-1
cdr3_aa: CASSQREDRLSEAFF
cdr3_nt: TGTGCCAGCAGCCAACGTGAGGACCGGTTATCTGAAGCTTTCTTT

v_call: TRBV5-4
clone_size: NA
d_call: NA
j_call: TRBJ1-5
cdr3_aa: CASSLPGSNQPQHF
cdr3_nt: TGTGCCAGCAGCTTACCAGGAAGCAATCAGCCCCAGCATTTT

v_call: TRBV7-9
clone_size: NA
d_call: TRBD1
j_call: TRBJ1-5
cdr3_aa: CASSFGTGASYSNQPQHF
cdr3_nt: TGTGCCAGCAGCTTTGGGACAGGGGCCTCTTATAGCAATCAGCCCCAGCATTTT

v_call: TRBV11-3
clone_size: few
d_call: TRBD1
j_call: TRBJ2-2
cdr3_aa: CASSLWTGDHGELFF
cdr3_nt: TGTGCCAGCAGCTTGTGGACAGGGGACCACGGGGAGCTGTTTTTT

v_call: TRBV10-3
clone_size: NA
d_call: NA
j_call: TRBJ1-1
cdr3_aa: CAISAGVGTEAFF
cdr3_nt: TGTGCCATCAGTGCTGGGGTTGGCACTGAAGCTTTCTTT

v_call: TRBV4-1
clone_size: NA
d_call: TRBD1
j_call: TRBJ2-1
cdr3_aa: CASSQDGTESSYNEQFF
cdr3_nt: TGCGCCAGCAGCCAAGATGGGACAGAGAGCTCCTACAATGAGCAGTTCTTC

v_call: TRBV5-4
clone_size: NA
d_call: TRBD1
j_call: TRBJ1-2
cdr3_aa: CASSRLQGYGYTF
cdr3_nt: TGTGCCAGCAGCCGTCTACAGGGGTATGGCTACACCTTC

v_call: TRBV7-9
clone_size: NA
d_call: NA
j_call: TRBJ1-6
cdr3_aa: CASSLGQGADSPLHF
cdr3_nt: TGTGCCAGCAGCTTAGGGCAGGGCGCGGATTCACCCCTCCACTTT

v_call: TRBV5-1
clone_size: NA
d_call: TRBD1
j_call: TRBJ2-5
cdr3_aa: CASRRGRQETQYF
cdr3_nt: TGCGCCAGCAGGAGGGGGCGCCAGGAGACCCAGTACTTC

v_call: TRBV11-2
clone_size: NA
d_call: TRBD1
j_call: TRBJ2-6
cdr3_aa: CASSPRGPGANVLTF
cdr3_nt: TGTGCCAGCAGCCCAAGGGGGCCAGGGGCCAACGTCCTGACTTTC

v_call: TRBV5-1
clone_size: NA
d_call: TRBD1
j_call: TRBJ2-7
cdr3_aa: CASSFSAGGVEQYF
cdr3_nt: TGCGCCAGCAGCTTCTCGGCAGGGGGAGTCGAGCAGTACTTC

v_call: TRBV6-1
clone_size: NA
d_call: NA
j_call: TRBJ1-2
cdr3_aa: CATRTRGYTF
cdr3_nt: TGTGCCACTCGGACGCGGGGCTACACCTTC

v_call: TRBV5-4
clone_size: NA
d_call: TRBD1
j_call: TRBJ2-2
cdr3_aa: CASSVDRGTGELFF
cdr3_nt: TGTGCCAGCAGCGTGGACAGGGGCACCGGGGAGCTGTTTTTT

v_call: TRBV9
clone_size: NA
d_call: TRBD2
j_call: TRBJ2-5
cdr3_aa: CASSVGRDEETQYF
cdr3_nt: TGTGCCAGCAGCGTGGGGAGGGATGAAGAGACCCAGTACTTC

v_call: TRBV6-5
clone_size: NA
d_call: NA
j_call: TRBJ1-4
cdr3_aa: CASSYSRWEKLFF
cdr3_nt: TGTGCCAGCAGTTACTCGAGGTGGGAAAAACTGTTTTTT